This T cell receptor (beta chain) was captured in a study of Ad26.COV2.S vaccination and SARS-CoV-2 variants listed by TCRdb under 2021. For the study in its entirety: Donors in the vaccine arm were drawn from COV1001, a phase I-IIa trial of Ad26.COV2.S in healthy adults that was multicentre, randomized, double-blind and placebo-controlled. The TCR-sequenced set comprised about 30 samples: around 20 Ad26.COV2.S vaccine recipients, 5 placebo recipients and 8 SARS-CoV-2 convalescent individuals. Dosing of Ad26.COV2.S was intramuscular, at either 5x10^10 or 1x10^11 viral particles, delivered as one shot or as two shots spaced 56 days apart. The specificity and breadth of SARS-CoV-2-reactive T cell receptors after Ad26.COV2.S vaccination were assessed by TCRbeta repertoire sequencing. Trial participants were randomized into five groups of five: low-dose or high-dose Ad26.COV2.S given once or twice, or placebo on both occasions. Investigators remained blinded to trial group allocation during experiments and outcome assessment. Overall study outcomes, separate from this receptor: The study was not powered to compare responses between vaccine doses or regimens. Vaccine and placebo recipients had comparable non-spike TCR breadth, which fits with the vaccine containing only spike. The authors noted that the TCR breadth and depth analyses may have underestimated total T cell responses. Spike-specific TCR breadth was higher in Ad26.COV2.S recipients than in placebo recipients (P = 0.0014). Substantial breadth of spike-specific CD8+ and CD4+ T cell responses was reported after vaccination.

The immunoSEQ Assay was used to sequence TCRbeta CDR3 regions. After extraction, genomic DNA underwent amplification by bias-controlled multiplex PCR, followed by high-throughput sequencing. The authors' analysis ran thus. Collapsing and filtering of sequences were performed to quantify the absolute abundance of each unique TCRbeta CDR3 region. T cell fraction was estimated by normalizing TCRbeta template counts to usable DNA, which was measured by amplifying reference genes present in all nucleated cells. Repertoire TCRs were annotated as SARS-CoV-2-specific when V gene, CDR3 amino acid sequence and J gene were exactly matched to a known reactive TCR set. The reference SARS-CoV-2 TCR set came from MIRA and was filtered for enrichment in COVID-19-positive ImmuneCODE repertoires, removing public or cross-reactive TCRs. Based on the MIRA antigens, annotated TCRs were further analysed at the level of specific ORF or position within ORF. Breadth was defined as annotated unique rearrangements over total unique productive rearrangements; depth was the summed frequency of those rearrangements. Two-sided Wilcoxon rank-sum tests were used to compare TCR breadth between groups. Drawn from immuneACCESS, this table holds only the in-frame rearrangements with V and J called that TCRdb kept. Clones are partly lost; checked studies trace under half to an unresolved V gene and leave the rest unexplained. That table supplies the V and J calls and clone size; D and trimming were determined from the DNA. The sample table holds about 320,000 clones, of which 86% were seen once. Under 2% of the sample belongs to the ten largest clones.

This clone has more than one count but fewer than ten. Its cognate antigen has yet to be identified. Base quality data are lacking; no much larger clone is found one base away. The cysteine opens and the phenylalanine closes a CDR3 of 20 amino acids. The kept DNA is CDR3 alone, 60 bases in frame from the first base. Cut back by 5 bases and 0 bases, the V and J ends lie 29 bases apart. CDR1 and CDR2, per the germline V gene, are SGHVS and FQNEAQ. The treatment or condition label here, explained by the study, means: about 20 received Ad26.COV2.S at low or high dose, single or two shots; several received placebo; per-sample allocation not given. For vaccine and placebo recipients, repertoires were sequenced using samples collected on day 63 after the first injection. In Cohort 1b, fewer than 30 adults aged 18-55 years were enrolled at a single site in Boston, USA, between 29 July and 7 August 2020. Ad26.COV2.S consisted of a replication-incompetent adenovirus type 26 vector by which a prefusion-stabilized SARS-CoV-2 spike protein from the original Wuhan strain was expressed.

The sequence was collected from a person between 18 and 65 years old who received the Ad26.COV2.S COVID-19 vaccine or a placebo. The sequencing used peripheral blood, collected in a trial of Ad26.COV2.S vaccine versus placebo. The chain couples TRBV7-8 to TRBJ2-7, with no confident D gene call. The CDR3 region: CASSPHIPTPKKYNSYEQYF. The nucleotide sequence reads TGTGCCAGCAGCCCCCATATACCGACACCCAAAAAGTACAACTCCTACGAGCAGTACTTC.